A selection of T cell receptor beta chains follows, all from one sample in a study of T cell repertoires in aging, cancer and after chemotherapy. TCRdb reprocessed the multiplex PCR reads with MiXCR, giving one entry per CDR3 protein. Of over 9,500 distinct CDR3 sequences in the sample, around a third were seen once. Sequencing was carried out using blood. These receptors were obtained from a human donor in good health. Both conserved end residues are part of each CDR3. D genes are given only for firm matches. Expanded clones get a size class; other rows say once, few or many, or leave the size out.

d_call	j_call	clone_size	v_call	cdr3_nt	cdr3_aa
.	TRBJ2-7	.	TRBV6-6	TGTGCCAGCAGGGGGGACTCCCCACGACCCTACGAGCAGTACTTC	CASRGDSPRPYEQYF
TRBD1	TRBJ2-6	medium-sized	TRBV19	TGTGCCAGTAGTACCCTTAACAGGGGCTCTGGGGCCAACGTCCTGACTTTC	CASSTLNRGSGANVLTF
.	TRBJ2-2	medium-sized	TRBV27	TGTGCCAGCAAGGCCAACTCTCCGGGACGCACCGGGGAGCTGTTTTTT	CASKANSPGRTGELFF
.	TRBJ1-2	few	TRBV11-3	TGTGCCAGCAGCTCCCCGAGGAACTATGGCTACACCTTC	CASSSPRNYGYTF
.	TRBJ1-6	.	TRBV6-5	TGTGCCAGCAGTCCCTCGAGATATTCACCCCTCCACTTT	CASSPSRYSPLHF
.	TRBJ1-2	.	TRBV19	TGTGCCAGTAGTATTAAGTCCGCAGACTATGGCTACACCTTC	CASSIKSADYGYTF
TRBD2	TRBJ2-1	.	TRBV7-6	TGTGCCAGCAGCCAGGTCGGGCGGGGGGGAAACAATGAGCAGTTCTTC	CASSQVGRGGNNEQFF
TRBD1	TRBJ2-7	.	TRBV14	TGTGCCAGCAGCCAAGGTAGGGGGACAGGTTACTACGAGCAGTACTTC	CASSQGRGTGYYEQYF
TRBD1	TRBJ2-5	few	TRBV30	TGTGCCTGGACCCGGGACAGCCAAGAGACCCAGTACTTC	CAWTRDSQETQYF
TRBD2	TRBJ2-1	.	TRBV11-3	TGTGCCAGCCGGACTAGCGGGGGCCTAGGGAATGAGCAGTTCTTC	CASRTSGGLGNEQFF
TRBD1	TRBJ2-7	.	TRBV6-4	TGTGCCAGCAGGTCGACAGGGGAGGACGAGCAGTACTTC	CASRSTGEDEQYF
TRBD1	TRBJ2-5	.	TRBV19	TGTGCCAGTAGTAACAGGGGTGGTGAAGAGACCCAGTACTTC	CASSNRGGEETQYF
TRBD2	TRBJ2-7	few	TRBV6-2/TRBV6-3	TGTGCCAGCAGTTACTCGGGGATGGGACTAGTGGTTAGCGAGCAGTACTTC	CASSYSGMGLVVSEQYF
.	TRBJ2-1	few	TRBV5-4	TGTGCCAGCAGCGGAGGGACAACCATATCCTACAATGAGCAGTTCTTC	CASSGGTTISYNEQFF
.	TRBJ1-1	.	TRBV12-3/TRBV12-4	TGTGCCAGCAGTTTAGCGGGGGGGGGTGAAGCTTTCTTT	CASSLAGGGEAFF
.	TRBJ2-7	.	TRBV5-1	TGCGCCACCATACCCAACAGGCTGCTCTCCTACGAGCAGTACTTC	CATIPNRLLSYEQYF
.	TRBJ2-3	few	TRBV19	TGTGCCAGTAGTATTGGGGGGCGGGGTCCCACAGATACGCAGTATTTT	CASSIGGRGPTDTQYF
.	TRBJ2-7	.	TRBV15	TGTGCCACCAAAACCGGGGCAGTCCTCTACGAGCAGTACTTC	CATKTGAVLYEQYF
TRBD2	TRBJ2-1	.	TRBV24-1	TGTGCCACCAGTGGAACTAGCGGGAGCTCCTACAATGAGCAGTTCTTC	CATSGTSGSSYNEQFF
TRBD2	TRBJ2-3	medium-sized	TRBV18	TGTGCCAGCTCACCTCCTCGGGGGGTCACAGATACGCAGTATTTT	CASSPPRGVTDTQYF
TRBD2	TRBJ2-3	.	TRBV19	TGTGCCAGGACCCTCGGACTAGCCGGCTCGGGGCTTGGAAGGGCAGATACGCAGTATTTT	CARTLGLAGSGLGRADTQYF